The T cell receptor beta chain under discussion was sequenced for a study of control samples from healthy donors and cancer patients. Measured with immunoSEQ multiplex PCR; TCRdb has only the in-frame clones, and not every one. This sample has tens of thousands of clones, with roughly 85% found just once. The V end was cut by 7 bases, the J end by 0 bases, with 11 bases between. There are 14 residues in the CDR3. CDR1 is MNHEY and CDR2 is SVGAGI in the germline V gene. The chain has TRBV6-5 and TRBJ2-3; tentative D call: TRBD2 (6 bases). Input material: PBMCs. This TCR was recovered from a woman between 45 and 65 years old with lung cancer. CDR3 DNA sequence: TGTGCCAGCACAGAGGCGGGGAGCACAGATACGCAGTATTTT. The encoded protein is CASTEAGSTDTQYF.